This passage covers 14 T cell receptor beta chains from one sample sequenced in a study of identical twins. MiXCR, run by TCRdb on the 5' RACE reads, gives a single entry per CDR3 protein. The profile shows about 690,000 distinct CDR3 sequences, 5.5% to 6.5% of them singletons. Sequencing was performed on naive T cells sorted from blood. The source of these receptors is a man aged 18 to 30 in good health.

This clonotype was picked up many times. V usage is TRBV12-3 or TRBV12-4 and J usage is TRBJ1-1, with a possible D match to TRBD1 (5 bases). The germline V and J ends were trimmed by 1 base and 7 bases, with 13 bases remaining between them. This CDR3 spans 14 amino acids. CDR3 in DNA: TGTGCCAGCAGTTTAGAGGGGCCGTCTCTTGAAGCTTTCTTT. The encoded protein is CASSLEGPSLEAFF.

The table lists this clonotype with many counts. The CDR3 DNA sequence: TGCAGTGCTACCTTTCCCAACACAGGGAACACTGAAGCTTTCTTT. Encoded protein: CSATFPNTGNTEAFF. The chain is built from TRBV20-1 and TRBJ1-1; TRBD1 is a possible D gene (5 bases). In germline, CDR1 is DFQATT, CDR2 SNEGSKA (reference sequence). This CDR3 region has 15 residues. V was pared by 4 bases and J by 1 base, with 16 bases between.

This chain links TRBV4-3 with TRBJ2-2; D gene ambiguous. The CDR3 totals 15 residues. Trimming cost V 5 bases and J 0 bases, with 10 bases left between them. Germline-derived CDR1 and CDR2 are LGHNA and YSLEER. The CDR3 sequence is CASSKVTANTGELFF. In nucleotides, the CDR3 is TGCGCCAGCAGCAAAGTTACAGCGAACACCGGGGAGCTGTTTTTT.

Regarding this clonotype: The CDR3 does not close with the conserved phenylalanine or tryptophan, likely indicating a read error. The DNA is left out, because the CDR3 cannot be placed on it with certainty; the CDR3 is given as TCRdb lists it. V and J are TRBV12-3 or TRBV12-4 and TRBJ2-1; the DNA was not used to check the table's D call, TRBD1. The CDR3 has 12 residues if both end residues are counted. The CDR3 loop reads CASSPGRGSAWV.

This clonotype has a count of ten or more. The chain couples TRBV11-2 to TRBJ2-1, with 10 positions matching TRBD2. J was trimmed by 1 base and V by 1 base; bases with no gene match: 10. This CDR3 has 19 residues. Germline CDR1 reads SGHAT; CDR2 reads FQNNGV. The CDR3, as DNA: TGTGCCAGCAGCTTAGTATCTCCGGCTAGCGGGAGTTCCTACAATGAGCAGTTCTTC. This gives the protein CASSLVSPASGSSYNEQFF. Full variable domain (rest looked up from reference TRBV11-2 and TRBJ2-1): EAGVAQSPRYKIIEKRQSVAFWCNPISGHATLYWYQQILGQGPKLLIQFQNNGVVDDSQLPKDRFSAERLKGVDSTLKIQPAKLEDSAVYLCASSLVSPASGSSYNEQFFGPGTRLTVL.

This clonotype was seen a few times. The CDR3 spells CASTTRAGQGIQETQYF. DNA of the CDR3: TGTGCCAGCACAACAAGGGCTGGACAGGGGATACAAGAGACCCAGTACTTC. This chain joins TRBV27 and TRBJ2-5; 9 nucleotides line up with TRBD1. The CDR3 covers 17 residues. Germline CDR1 is MNHEY and CDR2 is SMNVEV (reference sequence). J lost 2 bases, V lost 7 bases, and 14 bases had no gene match.

This rearrangement joins TRBV5-6 to TRBJ2-1; 8 bases are shared with TRBD2. The germline CDR1 and CDR2 sequences are SGHDT and YYEEEE. V shed 0 bases, J shed 5 bases, and the junction held 10 bases outside the gene matches. CDR3 length equals 17 residues. The CDR3 sequence: CASSLGDQVAGNNEQFF. Here the CDR3 DNA reads TGTGCCAGCAGCTTGGGGGATCAGGTAGCGGGGAACAATGAGCAGTTCTTC.

The chain carries TRBV7-9 and TRBJ1-1; 8 nucleotides agree with TRBD1. Germline V gives CDR1 SEHNR, CDR2 FQNEAQ (reference sequence). V was clipped by 4 bases and J by 5 bases; unmatched bases: 12. There are 16 residues in the CDR3. The CDR3 is CASSSTSGQGGTEAFF. The CDR3 DNA reads TGTGCCAGCAGCTCGACGAGCGGACAGGGAGGGACTGAAGCTTTCTTT.

Ten or more counts support this clonotype. The gene calls are TRBV9 and TRBJ2-3; no clear D gene. Trimming took off 0 bases at V and 3 bases at J, with 17 bases between the two ends. Germline V gene lookup returns CDR1 SGDLS and CDR2 YYNGEE. The CDR3 is made up of 17 amino acids. Here the CDR3 DNA reads TGTGCCAGCAGCGTAGTGGGCTCGTCTAGAAGGACAGATACGCAGTATTTT. Its protein product is CASSVVGSSRRTDTQYF.

The chain is built from TRBV24-1 and TRBJ2-3; 9 bases are a match to TRBD1. Looked up from germline, CDR1 is KGHDR and CDR2 is SFDVKD. This CDR3 is built from 14 residues. Losses at the gene ends were 3 bases for V and 5 bases for J; bases not matched to a gene: 2. The chain's CDR3 is CATSDGTGIDTQYF. The CDR3 bases are TGTGCCACCAGTGATGGGACAGGGATAGATACGCAGTATTTT.

This clonotype came up many times. The chain combines TRBV12-3 or TRBV12-4 with TRBJ2-1, with D perhaps being TRBD1 or TRBD2 (5 bases each). The CDR3 covers 13 residues. V lost 8 bases and J 0 bases, leaving 8 bases between the germline ends. CDR3 nucleotides: TGTGCCAGCCACGGGACCTCCTACAATGAGCAGTTCTTC. This encodes CASHGTSYNEQFF.

This clonotype was observed at least ten times. The rearrangement joins TRBV15 to TRBJ1-2; possible D gene TRBD1, 5 bases. The CDR3 totals 15 residues. Germline lookup yields CDR1 LNHNV and CDR2 YYDKDF (reference sequence). V gave up 0 bases and J gave up 3 bases, with 11 bases separating them. CDR3 in DNA: TGTGCCACCAGCAGAGATGATGGGGCCGACTATGGCTACACCTTC. The encoded protein is CATSRDDGADYGYTF.

This clonotype was observed a handful of times. The chain joins TRBV4-1 to TRBJ2-1; TRBD1 is a possible D gene (6 bases). CDR1 is MGHRA, CDR2 YSYEKL, per germline. Trimming pared 4 bases from V and 10 bases from J, leaving 11 bases between. The length of the CDR3 is 12 residues. CDR3: CASSPPGTEQFF. Written as DNA, the CDR3 is TGCGCCAGCAGCCCCCCGGGGACAGAGCAGTTCTTC.

This chain links TRBV7-2 with TRBJ2-5; 16 bases are shared with TRBD2. Trimming cost V 0 bases and J 4 bases; bases outside gene matches: 5. The CDR3 runs 18 residues. Germline CDR1 reads SGHTA; CDR2 reads FQGNSA. The DNA of the CDR3 is TGTGCCAGCAGCTTAGCGGGACTAGCGGGAGGGCCCAGAGAGACCCAGTACTTC. It yields the protein CASSLAGLAGGPRETQYF. The whole variable domain, remainder taken from reference TRBV7-2 and TRBJ2-5, is GAGVSQSPSNKVTEKGKDVELRCDPISGHTALYWYRQSLGQGLEFLIYFQGNSAPDKSGLPSDRFSAERTGGSVSTLTIQRTQQEDSAVYLCASSLAGLAGGPRETQYFGPGTRLLVL.